The present TCR beta chain was sequenced within a study of cytomegalovirus exposure and HLA in healthy donors. This clone was picked up a small number of times. Its antigen is still unknown. Primers for the PCR totalled 60 Vbeta and 13 Jbeta. Assay used: immunoSEQ multiplex PCR; TCRdb lists only in-frame clones, some missing. This sample has approximately 90,000 clones; about 80% occur once, and the top ten carry around 1.4%. Trimming cost V 4 bases and J 2 bases, with 11 bases left between them. There are 14 residues in the CDR3. The germline V gene has CDR1 MGHRA and CDR2 YSYEKL. Donors were ostensibly healthy at sampling, although undocumented immune exposures were probable. The study, taken as a whole, reports: An analysis done earlier found most TCR beta V segments productive about 87% or about 30% of the time. TCR beta V- and J-gene trimming, according to a later analysis, was linked to a missense DCLRE1C variant.

J is TRBJ1-2 and V is TRBV4-1; a weak D match, TRBD1 (6 bases). This receptor was obtained from a male donor in good health and CMV-seronegative. The sample comprised PBMCs. This CDR3 is CASSRLTGNYGYTF. The DNA for the CDR3 is TGCGCCAGCAGCCGTTTGACAGGAAACTATGGCTACACCTTC.